The rows below give T cell receptor beta chains drawn from one sample of a study of blood T cell repertoires in COVID-19. Some clones are missing from TCRdb's copy, which holds only in-frame ones; the method was immunoSEQ multiplex PCR. This sample has fewer than 400,000 clones, with around 92% found just once. The sample was PBMCs or T cells enriched from blood (not recorded which). Receptors originate from a woman aged 25 to 39 who had recovered from COVID-19. Both conserved end residues are part of each CDR3. Each record gives: D gene, V gene, J gene, clone size, CDR3 length, CDR3 protein, CDR3 DNA. The D gene is left open where the match is weak. The listing skips clone size in some rows; elsewhere it reads once, few, many or a size class.

D gene: .; V gene: TRBV6-5; J gene: TRBJ1-5; clone size: .; CDR3 length: 14; CDR3 protein: CASISWTDNQPQHF; CDR3 DNA: TGTGCCAGCATTAGTTGGACAGACAATCAGCCCCAGCATTTT
D gene: TRBD1; V gene: TRBV19; J gene: TRBJ1-6; clone size: .; CDR3 length: 18; CDR3 protein: CASRGTVTSSSYNSPLHF; CDR3 DNA: TGTGCCAGTCGTGGGACAGTTACTTCGAGCTCCTATAATTCACCCCTCCACTTT
D gene: .; V gene: TRBV19; J gene: TRBJ1-2; clone size: .; CDR3 length: 15; CDR3 protein: CASSITQGNYGGYTF; CDR3 DNA: TGTGCCAGTAGTATAACTCAGGGTAATTATGGTGGCTACACCTTC
D gene: .; V gene: TRBV6-5; J gene: TRBJ2-4; clone size: once; CDR3 length: 12; CDR3 protein: CASTQGKNIQYF; CDR3 DNA: TGTGCCAGCACTCAGGGAAAAAACATTCAGTACTTC
D gene: TRBD1; V gene: TRBV19; J gene: TRBJ1-2; clone size: .; CDR3 length: 13; CDR3 protein: CASTGTGGYGYTF; CDR3 DNA: TGTGCCAGTACCGGGACAGGGGGCTATGGCTACACCTTC
D gene: .; V gene: TRBV2; J gene: TRBJ1-1; clone size: .; CDR3 length: 13; CDR3 protein: CASTFGGDTEAFF; CDR3 DNA: TGTGCCAGCACCTTCGGGGGGGACACTGAAGCTTTCTTT
D gene: .; V gene: TRBV30; J gene: TRBJ1-3; clone size: .; CDR3 length: 13; CDR3 protein: CAWIAGAGNTIYF; CDR3 DNA: TGTGCCTGGATAGCAGGGGCGGGAAACACCATATATTTT
D gene: .; V gene: TRBV7-2; J gene: TRBJ1-2; clone size: once; CDR3 length: 15; CDR3 protein: CASSSRGRGRGGYTF; CDR3 DNA: TGTGCCAGCAGCTCAAGGGGCCGAGGACGCGGTGGCTACACCTTC
D gene: .; V gene: TRBV30; J gene: TRBJ1-1; clone size: .; CDR3 length: 14; CDR3 protein: CAWSVLAGPTEAFF; CDR3 DNA: TGTGCCTGGAGTGTACTGGCAGGTCCGACTGAAGCTTTCTTT
D gene: .; V gene: TRBV4-1; J gene: TRBJ1-3; clone size: .; CDR3 length: 15; CDR3 protein: CASSQMRTSGNTIYF; CDR3 DNA: TGCGCCAGCAGCCAAATGAGAACCTCTGGAAACACCATATATTTT
D gene: TRBD1; V gene: TRBV11-3; J gene: TRBJ1-5; clone size: .; CDR3 length: 17; CDR3 protein: CASSLRDSLPSNQPQHF; CDR3 DNA: TGTGCCAGCAGCTTAAGGGACAGCCTCCCTAGCAATCAGCCCCAGCATTTT
D gene: TRBD1; V gene: TRBV6-1; J gene: TRBJ2-7; clone size: .; CDR3 length: 16; CDR3 protein: CASSDDGTGGSYEQYF; CDR3 DNA: TGTGCCAGCAGTGACGACGGTACAGGGGGATCCTACGAGCAGTACTTC
D gene: TRBD1; V gene: TRBV9; J gene: TRBJ2-3; clone size: .; CDR3 length: 15; CDR3 protein: CASSEGGLPAGTQYF; CDR3 DNA: TGTGCCAGCAGCGAAGGGGGCCTCCCCGCAGGTACGCAGTATTTT
D gene: TRBD2; V gene: TRBV28; J gene: TRBJ2-1; clone size: .; CDR3 length: 16; CDR3 protein: CASSGETSGTYNEQFF; CDR3 DNA: TGTGCCAGCAGTGGGGAAACTAGCGGGACTTACAATGAGCAGTTCTTC
D gene: .; V gene: TRBV7-9; J gene: TRBJ1-2; clone size: .; CDR3 length: 16; CDR3 protein: CASSWSAHSNSYGYTF; CDR3 DNA: TGTGCCAGCAGCTGGTCGGCTCACAGTAATAGCTATGGCTACACCTTC
D gene: .; V gene: TRBV5-6; J gene: TRBJ1-1; clone size: .; CDR3 length: 13; CDR3 protein: CASSLAISGEAFF; CDR3 DNA: TGTGCCAGCAGCTTGGCCATTTCGGGTGAAGCTTTCTTT
D gene: TRBD2; V gene: TRBV5-1; J gene: TRBJ2-5; clone size: .; CDR3 length: 13; CDR3 protein: CASRLAGRETQYF; CDR3 DNA: TGCGCCAGCCGTTTAGCGGGGCGGGAGACCCAGTACTTC
D gene: .; V gene: TRBV2; J gene: TRBJ2-7; clone size: once; CDR3 length: 15; CDR3 protein: CASSEVRGALPEQYF; CDR3 DNA: TGTGCCAGCAGTGAAGTTCGGGGGGCATTACCCGAGCAGTACTTC
D gene: TRBD1; V gene: TRBV5-1; J gene: TRBJ1-6; clone size: .; CDR3 length: 14; CDR3 protein: CASSLGQGSSPLHF; CDR3 DNA: TGCGCCAGCAGCTTGGGACAGGGAAGTTCACCCCTCCACTTT
D gene: TRBD1; V gene: TRBV7-9; J gene: TRBJ1-1; clone size: .; CDR3 length: 14; CDR3 protein: CAGVGQGAETEAFF; CDR3 DNA: TGTGCCGGAGTGGGACAGGGGGCTGAGACTGAAGCTTTCTTT
D gene: TRBD1; V gene: TRBV5-1; J gene: TRBJ1-1; clone size: .; CDR3 length: 14; CDR3 protein: CASSLGAGGTEAFF; CDR3 DNA: TGCGCCAGCAGCTTGGGCGCAGGGGGCACTGAAGCTTTCTTT
D gene: TRBD1; V gene: TRBV4-1; J gene: TRBJ1-3; clone size: .; CDR3 length: 15; CDR3 protein: CASSHNQGAGNTIYF; CDR3 DNA: TGCGCCAGCAGCCACAATCAGGGGGCTGGAAACACCATATATTTT
D gene: TRBD1; V gene: TRBV28; J gene: TRBJ1-2; clone size: .; CDR3 length: 15; CDR3 protein: CATQTQGQFNYGYTF; CDR3 DNA: TGTGCCACCCAAACTCAGGGACAGTTCAACTATGGCTACACCTTC